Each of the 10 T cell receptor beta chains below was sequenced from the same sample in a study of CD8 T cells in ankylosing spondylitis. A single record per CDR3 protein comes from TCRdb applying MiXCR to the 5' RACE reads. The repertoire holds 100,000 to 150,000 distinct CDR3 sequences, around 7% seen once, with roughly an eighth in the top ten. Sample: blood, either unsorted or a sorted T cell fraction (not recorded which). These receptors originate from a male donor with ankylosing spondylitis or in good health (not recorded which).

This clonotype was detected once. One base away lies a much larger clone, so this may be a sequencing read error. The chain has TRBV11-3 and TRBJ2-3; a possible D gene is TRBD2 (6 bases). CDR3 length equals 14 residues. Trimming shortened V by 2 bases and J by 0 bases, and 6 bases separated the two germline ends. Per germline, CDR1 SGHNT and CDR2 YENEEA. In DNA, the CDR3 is TGTGCCAGCAGCTTAACTAGCAGCACAGATACGCAGTATTTT. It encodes CASSLTSSTDTQYF.

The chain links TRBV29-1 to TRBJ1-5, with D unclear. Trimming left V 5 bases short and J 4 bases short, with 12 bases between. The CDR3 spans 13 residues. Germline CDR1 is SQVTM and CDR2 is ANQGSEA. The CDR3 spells CSVSENTNQPQHF. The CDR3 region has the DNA TGCAGCGTTTCCGAAAACACGAATCAGCCCCAGCATTTT.

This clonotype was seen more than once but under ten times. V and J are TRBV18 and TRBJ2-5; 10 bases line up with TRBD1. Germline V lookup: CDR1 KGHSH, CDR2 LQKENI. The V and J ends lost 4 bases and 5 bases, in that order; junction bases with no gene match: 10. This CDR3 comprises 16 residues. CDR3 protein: CASSLPGQGLGETQYF. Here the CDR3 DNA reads TGTGCCAGCTCACTACCGGGACAGGGGCTCGGCGAGACCCAGTACTTC.

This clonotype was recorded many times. The CDR3: CASSLSVVDGGRKLFF. The CDR3 region has the DNA TGTGCCAGCAGCTTGTCCGTGGTCGACGGCGGAAGAAAACTGTTTTTT. The V gene is TRBV7-2, the J gene TRBJ1-4; D gene ambiguous. The CDR3 is 16 residues long. The germline CDR1 and CDR2 sequences are SGHTA and FQGNSA. Trimming took off 3 bases at V and 10 bases at J, with 21 bases between the two ends.

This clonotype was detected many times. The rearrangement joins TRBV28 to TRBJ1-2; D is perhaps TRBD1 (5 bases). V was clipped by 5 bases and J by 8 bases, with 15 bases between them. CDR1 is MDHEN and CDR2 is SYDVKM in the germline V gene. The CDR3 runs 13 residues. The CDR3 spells CASSMQGSVGYTF. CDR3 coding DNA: TGTGCCAGCAGTATGCAGGGTTCTGTCGGCTACACCTTC.

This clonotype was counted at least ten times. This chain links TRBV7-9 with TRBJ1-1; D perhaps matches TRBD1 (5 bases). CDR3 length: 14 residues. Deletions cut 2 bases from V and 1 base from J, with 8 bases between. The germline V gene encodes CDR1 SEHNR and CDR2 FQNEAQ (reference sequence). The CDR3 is CASSLRGTNTEAFF. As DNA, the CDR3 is TGTGCCAGCAGCTTACGAGGGACGAACACTGAAGCTTTCTTT.

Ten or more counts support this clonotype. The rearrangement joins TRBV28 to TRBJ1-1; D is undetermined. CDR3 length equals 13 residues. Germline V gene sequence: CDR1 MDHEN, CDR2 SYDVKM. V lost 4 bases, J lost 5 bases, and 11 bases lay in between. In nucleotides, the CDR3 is TGTGCCAGCAGTTATCAGACTGGTACTGAAGCTTTCTTT. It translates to CASSYQTGTEAFF.

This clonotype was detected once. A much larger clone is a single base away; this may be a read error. Here the CDR3 DNA reads TGTGCCAGCAGTTTGGGGAGCACACATACGCAGTATTTT. Its protein product is CASSLGSTHTQYF. V is TRBV7-4 and J is TRBJ2-3, with D perhaps matching TRBD2 (5 bases). Germline CDR1 reads SGHVT; CDR2 reads SQSDAQ. The CDR3 sequence is 13 residues long.

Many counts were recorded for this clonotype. CDR3 sequence (DNA): TGCAGTGCTAGAGATCTGACTGCGGGAGGGCCTGAGGGGTACGAGCAGTACTTC. This sequence encodes CSARDLTAGGPEGYEQYF. The chain links TRBV20-1 to TRBJ2-7; the match to TRBD2 covers 9 bases. V shed 0 bases and J 4 bases; nucleotides not matched to a gene: 16. The CDR3 length is 18 residues. From germline, CDR1 is DFQATT and CDR2 SNEGSKA (reference sequence).

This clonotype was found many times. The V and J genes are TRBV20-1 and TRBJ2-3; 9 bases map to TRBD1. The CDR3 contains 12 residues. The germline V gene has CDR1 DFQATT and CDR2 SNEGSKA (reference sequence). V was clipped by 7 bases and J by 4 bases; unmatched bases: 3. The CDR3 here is CSVQGAPDTQYF. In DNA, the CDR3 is TGCAGTGTACAGGGGGCCCCAGATACGCAGTATTTT.